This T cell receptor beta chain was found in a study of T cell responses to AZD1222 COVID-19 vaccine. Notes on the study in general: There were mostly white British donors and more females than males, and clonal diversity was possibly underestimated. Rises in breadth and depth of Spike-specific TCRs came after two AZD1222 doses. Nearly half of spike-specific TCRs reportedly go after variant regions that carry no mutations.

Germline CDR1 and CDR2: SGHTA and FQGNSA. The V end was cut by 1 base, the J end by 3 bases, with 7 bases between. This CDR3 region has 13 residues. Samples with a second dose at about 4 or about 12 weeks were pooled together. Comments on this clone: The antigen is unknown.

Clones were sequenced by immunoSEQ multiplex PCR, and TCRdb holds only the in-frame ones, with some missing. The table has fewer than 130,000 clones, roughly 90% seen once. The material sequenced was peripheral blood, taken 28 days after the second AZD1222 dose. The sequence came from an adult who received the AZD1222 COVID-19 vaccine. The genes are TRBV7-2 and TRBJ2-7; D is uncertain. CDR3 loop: CASSLGQFYEQYF. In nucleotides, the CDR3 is TGTGCCAGCAGCTTAGGTCAGTTCTACGAGCAGTACTTC.